Presented here are 2 T cell receptor beta chains from one specimen sequenced in a study of blood T cells in healthy people across ages. A sample-barcoded 5' primer and a J-beta primer mix were used in a second PCR of about 6 to 11 cycles. TCRdb fed the 5' RACE reads into MiXCR, producing one record per CDR3 protein. This table holds 980,000 or so distinct CDR3 sequences, roughly 48% found once. Sequenced sample: blood. These TCRs come from a man aged 30 to 39 in good health.

This clonotype was seen more than once but under ten times. This rearrangement joins TRBV25-1 to TRBJ1-5; no reliable D call. CDR3 length: 13 amino acids. The germline V and J ends were trimmed by 8 bases and 6 bases, with 14 bases remaining between them. Germline lookup yields CDR1 MGHDK and CDR2 SYGVNS. The CDR3 region has the DNA TGTGCCAGCTCCTGGGGAAATAGTCAGCCCCAGCATTTT. As protein: CASSWGNSQPQHF.

On this clonotype: A much larger clone lies one base from this, so it may be a read error. The chain joins TRBV3-1 to TRBJ2-1, with D possibly TRBD2 on 5 matching bases. CDR3 length: 15 residues. Looked up from germline, CDR1 is LGHDT and CDR2 is YNNKEL (reference sequence). The CDR3 sequence is CANSRRPGTYNEQFF. Here the CDR3 DNA reads TGTGCCAACAGCCGAAGGCCGGGAACTTACAATGAGCAGTTCTTC.